Presented here are 26 T cell receptor beta chains from one specimen sequenced in a study of beta chain features in type 1 diabetes. The authors reverse transcribed all of the isolated RNA, so sequencing captured expressed TCRB transcripts. This table comes from immunoSEQ multiplex PCR, and its TCRdb copy is limited to in-frame clones, with some not included. Among about 99,000 clones listed, roughly 28% were seen once. The antigens of these receptors remain unknown. General study findings and limits: Type 1 diabetes patients had TCRB CDR3s that were shorter (moderately but significantly so) in all four CD4+ subsets.

Source material: central memory CD4+ T cells from blood. The receptors stem from a woman between 18 and 29 years old with type 1 diabetes.

J is TRBJ1-2 and V is TRBV27, with a possible D match to TRBD1 (6 bases). Per the germline V gene, CDR1 is MNHEY and CDR2 is SMNVEV (reference sequence). The CDR3 is made up of 14 amino acids. Trimming removed 3 bases from V and 7 bases from J, with 15 bases in between. Here the CDR3 reads CASSFRQGQGGYTF. The CDR3 DNA is TGTGCCAGCAGTTTTCGGCAGGGGCAGGGTGGCTACACCTTC.

The chain is built from TRBV5-1 and TRBJ1-1, with 8 bases matching TRBD1. The CDR3 is 14 amino acids. Trimming took 0 bases from V and 4 from J; bases not matched to a gene: 2. Germline V lookup: CDR1 SGHRS, CDR2 YFSETQ. CDR3 DNA sequence: TGCGCCAGCAGCTTGGATGGGACAGGCACTGAAGCTTTCTTT. Translated, it gives CASSLDGTGTEAFF.

The chain recombines TRBV11-2 with TRBJ2-7; 7 nucleotides agree with TRBD2. V trimming: 5 bases; J trimming: 6 bases; junction bases outside the gene matches: 7. Germline lookup yields CDR1 SGHAT and CDR2 FQNNGV. CDR3 size: 13 residues. CDR3: CASSIGLVGEQYV. CDR3 bases: TGTGCCAGCAGCATCGGACTAGTCGGCGAGCAGTACGTC.

The chain has TRBV6-6 and TRBJ2-7, with D maybe TRBD2 (6 bases). Trimming pared 8 bases from V and 0 bases from J, leaving 20 bases between. Germline CDR1 reads MNHNY; CDR2 reads SVGAGI (reference sequence). This CDR3 is built from 16 residues. The CDR3 DNA follows: TGTGCCAGCCTCCCGCGAGCGGGTTCCAGCTCCTACGAGCAGTACTTC. Translating it yields CASLPRAGSSSYEQYF.

This chain uses TRBV5-1 with TRBJ1-2; 7 nucleotides agree with TRBD1. Germline CDR1 reads SGHRS; CDR2 reads YFSETQ. After removal of 0 bases from V and 8 bases from J, the junction contained 4 bases not matched to a gene. The CDR3 contains 13 residues. The CDR3 spells CASSLAQGVGYTF. The CDR3 coding sequence is TGCGCCAGCAGCTTGGCGCAGGGGGTCGGCTACACCTTC.

This sequence joins TRBV6-5 and TRBJ2-1; 10 positions agree with TRBD2. CDR3 length equals 15 residues. Germline V gene data show CDR1 as MNHEY and CDR2 as SVGAGI. With V trimmed by 4 bases and J by 5 bases, 5 bases remained unmatched. CDR3 sequence reads: CASSSWTSGHNEQFF. The CDR3 DNA sequence: TGTGCCAGCAGTTCCTGGACTAGCGGACACAATGAGCAGTTCTTC.

This chain links TRBV5-1 with TRBJ2-3; no firm D call. Germline V gives CDR1 SGHRS, CDR2 YFSETQ. V lost 0 bases and J 1 base, leaving 12 bases between the germline ends. This CDR3 contains 16 residues. The CDR3 nucleotides are TGCGCCAGCAGCTTGGGAACACCTGGTGGCACAGATACGCAGTATTTT. This encodes CASSLGTPGGTDTQYF.

CDR3 nucleotides: TGTGCCAGCTCCAAACCGGGACATAGCTCCTACGAGCAGTACGTC. This codes for CASSKPGHSSYEQYV. This sequence joins TRBV18 and TRBJ2-7, with a possible D match to TRBD1 (6 bases). Germline-derived CDR1 and CDR2 are KGHSH and LQKENI. V was shortened by 6 bases and J by 0 bases, with 15 bases between the two germline ends. The CDR3 extends over 15 amino acids.

This clone is medium-sized in the sample. The V gene is TRBV29-1, the J gene TRBJ2-1; 10 bases are shared with TRBD2. The CDR3 extends over 12 amino acids. Per the germline V gene, CDR1 is SQVTM and CDR2 is ANQGSEA. Unmatched junction bases numbered 1, after V lost 4 bases and J lost 7 bases. DNA of the CDR3: TGCAGCGTTGCTAGCGGGAGAAATGAGCAGTTCTTC. This encodes CSVASGRNEQFF.

This clone was picked up one time. This rearrangement joins TRBV6-1 to TRBJ1-2; 9 bases line up with TRBD1. The CDR3 is made up of 11 amino acids. CDR1 and CDR2 (germline): MNHNS, SASEGT. The V segment lost 11 bases and the J segment 7 bases; nucleotides outside the gene matches: 5. This CDR3 is CAGWTGAGYTF. DNA for the CDR3: TGTGCCGGCTGGACAGGGGCTGGCTACACCTTC.

The chain links TRBV6-6 to TRBJ1-2, with unresolved D. With 7 bases removed from V and 8 bases from J, the gap between germline ends came to 17 bases. The CDR3 consists of 13 residues. Germline CDR1 and CDR2: MNHNY and SVGAGI (reference sequence). The CDR3 sequence is CASNPAPLRGYTF. CDR3 bases: TGTGCCAGCAATCCGGCGCCACTCAGGGGCTACACCTTC.

The chain couples TRBV29-1 to TRBJ2-1; no definite D call. This CDR3 has 11 residues. Germline values: CDR1 SQVTM, CDR2 ANQGSEA. Trimming removed 4 bases from V and 16 bases from J, with 17 bases in between. CDR3 bases: TGCAGCGTTGGCGACTCCCGCCGTTTCTTCTTC. It translates to CSVGDSRRFFF.

This chain joins TRBV7-9 and TRBJ2-3; 11 bases are a match to TRBD2. Unmatched junction bases numbered 4, after V lost 5 bases and J lost 3 bases. The germline gives CDR1 SEHNR, CDR2 FQNEAQ (reference sequence). CDR3 length: 15 residues. The CDR3 reads CASSQTSGATDTQYF. CDR3 DNA: TGTGCCAGCAGCCAGACTAGCGGGGCAACAGATACGCAGTATTTT.

This clone was picked up a small number of times. V is TRBV7-2 and J is TRBJ2-3; D not certain. V gave up 3 bases and J gave up 2 bases, with 9 bases separating them. From germline, CDR1 is SGHTA and CDR2 FQGNSA. The CDR3 runs 14 residues. CDR3 DNA: TGTGCCAGCAGCTTGCGGAGCCACACAGATACGCAGTATTTT. It is translated as CASSLRSHTDTQYF.

This clone was seen a few times. This chain uses TRBV29-1 with TRBJ2-1; weak D call: TRBD2 (5 bases). The V gene's germline CDR1 is SQVTM and CDR2 ANQGSEA. The CDR3 totals 13 residues. V dropped 3 bases and J dropped 6 bases, with 12 bases sitting between them. CDR3 DNA: TGCAGCGTTGAGGCAGCTGAGGGCAATGAGCAGTTCTTC. Residues: CSVEAAEGNEQFF.

This clone has more than one count but fewer than ten. The chain links TRBV7-2 to TRBJ2-1, with a tentative D call TRBD2 (5 bases). V lost 5 bases, J lost 7 bases, and 21 bases lay in between. CDR3 length: 16 amino acids. CDR1 and CDR2 (germline): SGHTA, FQGNSA. In DNA, the CDR3 is TGTGCCAGCAGCCGAGTAGGAGGCACCCTATTGAATGAGCAGTTCTTC. This translates into CASSRVGGTLLNEQFF.

This clone has a handful of counts. V and J are TRBV18 and TRBJ1-1; maybe TRBD1 (6 bases). The CDR3 contains 15 residues. Deletions cut 4 bases from V and 1 base from J, with 13 bases between. Germline CDR1 KGHSH, CDR2 LQKENI. CDR3 DNA sequence: TGTGCCAGCTCACGAATCCAGGGGTCGAACACTGAAGCTTTCTTT. This sequence encodes CASSRIQGSNTEAFF.

A few counts support this clone. V gene TRBV7-9 combines with J gene TRBJ2-1, with D perhaps TRBD2 (6 bases). From germline, CDR1 is SEHNR and CDR2 FQNEAQ (reference sequence). CDR3 length: 12 residues. The DNA for the CDR3 is TGTGCATCAAGGGACTCATACAATGAGCAGTTCTTC. Protein sequence: CASRDSYNEQFF.

This clone was counted between two and nine times. The chain couples TRBV7-2 to TRBJ1-4, with TRBD1 matching 10 bases. The germline V gene has CDR1 SGHTA and CDR2 FQGNSA. CDR3 size: 15 residues. V gave up 5 bases and J gave up 8 bases; unmatched junction bases: 8. As DNA, the CDR3 is TGTGCCAGCAGCCCAGCCGGGACAGGGGTAGAAAAACTGTTTTTT. Its translation: CASSPAGTGVEKLFF.

V gene TRBV5-1 combines with J gene TRBJ2-5; 8 bases line up with TRBD1. CDR3 length: 18 residues. The germline V gene has CDR1 SGHRS and CDR2 YFSETQ. V lost 0 bases, J lost 1 base, and 11 bases stayed unmatched. The CDR3, as DNA: TGCGCCAGCAGCTTGGGGACAGGGATGGGGGTTCGCCAAGAGACCCAGTACTTC. It encodes CASSLGTGMGVRQETQYF.

This sequence joins TRBV7-9 and TRBJ2-1, with D possibly matching TRBD2 (6 bases). The V end lost 5 bases, the J end lost 0 bases, and 17 bases lay between the germline ends. CDR3 length: 17 amino acids. Per germline, CDR1 SEHNR and CDR2 FQNEAQ (reference sequence). The DNA for the CDR3 is TGTGCCAGCAGCCGCCCGGTTGGGAGGAGCTCCTACAATGAGCAGTTCTTC. Translation: CASSRPVGRSSYNEQFF.

The rearrangement uses TRBV28 and TRBJ2-3; 8 bases are shared with TRBD2. CDR3 size: 17 residues. V gave up 5 bases and J gave up 5 bases; unmatched junction bases: 15. CDR1 and CDR2 (germline): MDHEN, SYDVKM. CDR3 protein: CASSAPRGAGERDTQYF. The CDR3 DNA sequence: TGTGCCAGCAGTGCCCCCCGGGGAGCGGGAGAGCGAGATACGCAGTATTTT. Based on the CDR3 plus reference TRBV28 and TRBJ2-3, the full variable domain is DVKVTQSSRYLVKRTGEKVFLECVQDMDHENMFWYRQDPGLGLRLIYFSYDVKMKEKGDIPEGYSVSREKKERFSLILESASTNQTSMYLCASSAPRGAGERDTQYFGPGTRLTVL.

In this sample, this clone turned up a few times. The chain is built from TRBV2 and TRBJ2-1; 7 positions match TRBD1. This CDR3 comprises 12 residues. CDR1 SNHLY and CDR2 FYNNEI come from the germline V gene. Trimming cost V 8 bases and J 9 bases; bases outside gene matches: 7. The CDR3 DNA sequence: TGTGCCAGCCTACAGGGGCCGGGTGAGCAGTTCTTC. It yields the protein CASLQGPGEQFF.

This clone has more than one count but fewer than ten. The chain is built from TRBV10-2 and TRBJ2-7; 7 bases align to TRBD1. This CDR3 is 13 amino acids long. V shed 8 bases and J 2 bases; nucleotides not matched to a gene: 6. CDR1 is WSHSY and CDR2 is SAAADI in the germline V gene. The CDR3 sequence is CASVRQGTYEQYF. The CDR3 DNA follows: TGCGCCAGCGTCCGACAGGGAACCTACGAGCAGTACTTC.

The chain has TRBV5-1 and TRBJ2-6; D might be TRBD2 (6 bases). V lost 4 bases and J lost 12, with 20 bases in between. The V gene's germline CDR1 is SGHRS and CDR2 YFSETQ. CDR3 length equals 15 residues. CDR3 DNA sequence: TGCGCCAGCAGCGAAAAAGTGGGGGGAATCTCCGTCCTGACTTTC. Translated, it gives CASSEKVGGISVLTF.

This rearrangement joins TRBV9 to TRBJ2-2; D unresolved. Germline assignment: CDR1 SGDLS and CDR2 YYNGEE. V lost 0 bases, J lost 7 bases, and 7 bases lay in between. The CDR3 covers 13 residues. The CDR3 DNA reads TGTGCCAGCAGCGTAGGTAGTGTCGGGGAGCTGTTTTTT. As protein: CASSVGSVGELFF.